The clone carrying this TCR beta chain occurred once. The data are from a study of blood T cell repertoires in COVID-19. For the study at large: The United States, Italy and Spain supplied acute and convalescent COVID-19 samples. T cells, B-cell-depleted T cells, or PBMCs supplied cDNA or gDNA.

Original analysis: Amplification with reference gene primers provided the estimates of nucleated cell counts. Repertoires were generated with immunoSEQ multiplex PCR, while TCRdb's copy carries only in-frame clones and drops some. V and J calls and clone size are given by that table; D and trimming were obtained from the DNA. The table has about 110,000 clones, approximately 85% seen once. The sequence derives from a man between 65 and 85 years old with acute or convalescent COVID-19. Sequencing input: peripheral blood.

The CDR3: CASSLTGFTEAFF. Written as DNA, the CDR3 is TGTGCCAGCAGCCTGACAGGGTTCACTGAAGCTTTCTTT. The chain recombines TRBV3-1 (or the pseudogene TRBV3-2) with TRBJ1-1, with 7 bases matching TRBD1. The CDR3 sequence is 13 residues long. J gave up 4 bases and V 4 bases, and 3 bases lay outside the gene matches. CDR1 and CDR2 (germline): LGHDT, YNNKEL (reference sequence).